Below, 30 T cell receptor beta chains from the same sample are listed, as sequenced in a study of shared clonotypes between healthy human individuals. Repertoires were generated with immunoSEQ multiplex PCR, while TCRdb's copy carries only in-frame clones and drops some. The sample carries hundreds of thousands of clones, nearly 95% recorded once. Naive CD8 cells comprised CD45RO-negative, CCR7-positively selected cells, excluding terminally differentiated effector memory CD45RA+ cells. Specimen: naive CD8+ T cells sorted from blood. Source of these receptors: a man aged 25 to 45 in good health.

The chain recombines TRBV19 with TRBJ2-2, with D unclear. This CDR3 is built from 13 residues. Germline CDR1 is LNHDA and CDR2 is SQIVND (reference sequence). Deletions cut 6 bases from V and 4 bases from J, with 9 bases between. This CDR3 is CASRSQGTGELFF. CDR3 sequence (DNA): TGTGCCAGTAGGTCACAAGGCACCGGGGAGCTGTTTTTT.

This clone was picked up one time. The J gene is TRBJ2-3, the V gene TRBV28; no clear D gene. Trimming removed 6 bases at V and 0 bases at J, with 7 bases between. The CDR3 has 13 residues. Germline loops: CDR1 MDHEN, CDR2 SYDVKM. The chain's CDR3 is CASRKQSTDTQYF. CDR3 DNA sequence: TGTGCCAGCAGGAAACAGAGCACAGATACGCAGTATTTT.

The genes are TRBV11-3 and TRBJ2-7; TRBD2 aligns across 11 bases. Losses at the gene ends were 1 base for V and 5 bases for J; bases not matched to a gene: 10. CDR3 length equals 17 residues. The V gene's germline CDR1 is SGHNT and CDR2 YENEEA. DNA for the CDR3: TGTGCCAGCAGCTTAGGGGGGGCTAGCGGGAGGTCCGACGAGCAGTACTTC. It specifies CASSLGGASGRSDEQYF.

The chain carries TRBV6-5 and TRBJ1-1; unclear D gene. This CDR3 is built from 13 residues. With 2 bases removed from V and 11 bases from J, the gap between germline ends came to 15 bases. The germline CDR1 and CDR2 sequences are MNHEY and SVGAGI. The CDR3 is CASSYGFASGAFF. CDR3 in DNA: TGTGCCAGCAGTTACGGTTTCGCAAGTGGGGCTTTCTTT.

The V gene is TRBV5-6, the J gene TRBJ1-2; the D gene is possibly TRBD1 (5 bases). V was shortened by 2 bases and J by 7 bases, with 15 bases between the two germline ends. The germline V gene has CDR1 SGHDT and CDR2 YYEEEE. The CDR3 length is 14 residues. The CDR3: CASSFGDLGGGYTF. CDR3 nucleotide sequence: TGTGCCAGCAGCTTTGGGGACCTCGGAGGTGGCTACACCTTC.

The rearrangement uses TRBV5-1 and TRBJ2-1; weak D call: TRBD2 (6 bases). Trimming removed 4 bases at V and 9 bases at J, with 11 bases between. The germline V gene has CDR1 SGHRS and CDR2 YFSETQ. The CDR3 covers 12 residues. In nucleotides, the CDR3 is TGCGCCAGCAGCCCGCAGGGACTTGAGCAGTTCTTC. Translating it yields CASSPQGLEQFF.

This clone was seen only a few times. The chain employs TRBV19 and TRBJ2-1; no clear D gene. The germline V and J ends were trimmed by 5 bases and 10 bases, with 12 bases remaining between them. This CDR3 comprises 12 residues. Germline V gene lookup returns CDR1 LNHDA and CDR2 SQIVND (reference sequence). CDR3 residues: CASSFFGPEQFF. The DNA for the CDR3 is TGTGCCAGTAGTTTCTTTGGGCCAGAGCAGTTCTTC.

The chain recombines TRBV5-1 with TRBJ1-4, with D unresolved. From germline, CDR1 is SGHRS and CDR2 YFSETQ. V was shortened by 7 bases and J by 0 bases, with 13 bases between the two germline ends. The CDR3 consists of 15 residues. The CDR3 here is CASAAKVATNEKLFF. CDR3 nucleotides: TGCGCCAGCGCCGCTAAGGTTGCAACTAATGAAAAACTGTTTTTT.

V and J are TRBV6-8 and TRBJ2-1; unclear D gene. The CDR3 length is 11 residues. Between the trimmed V and J ends, which lost 11 bases and 9 bases, there was a span of 14 bases. Germline values: CDR1 MNHGY, CDR2 SAAAGT. The CDR3 sequence is CAAAFKGEQFF. DNA for the CDR3: TGTGCCGCTGCTTTCAAGGGTGAGCAGTTCTTC.

J is TRBJ2-7 and V is TRBV5-5; 9 bases line up with TRBD2. This CDR3 is 16 amino acids long. V lost 0 bases to trimming and J lost 5 bases; unmatched junction nucleotides: 9. Germline lookup yields CDR1 SGHKS and CDR2 YYEKEE (reference sequence). The CDR3 region has the DNA TGTGCCAGCAGCTTGGGACGGTGGACTAGCGTCGACGAGCAGTACTTC. Amino acids: CASSLGRWTSVDEQYF. Full variable domain (rest looked up from reference TRBV5-5 and TRBJ2-7): DAGVTQSPTHLIKTRGQQVTLRCSPISGHKSVSWYQQVLGQGPQFIFQYYEKEERGRGNFPDRFSARQFPNYSSELNVNALLLGDSALYLCASSLGRWTSVDEQYFGPGTRLTVT.

This rearrangement joins TRBV7-9 to TRBJ2-2, with 12 bases fitting TRBD1. The CDR3 runs 18 residues. V shed 4 bases and J 6 bases; nucleotides not matched to a gene: 12. Germline assignment: CDR1 SEHNR and CDR2 FQNEAQ (reference sequence). CDR3 in DNA: TGTGCCAGCAGCTCGGACGCCCCGGGACAGGGGGCTTCCGGGGAGCTGTTTTTT. Amino acid sequence: CASSSDAPGQGASGELFF.

The chain uses TRBV27 and TRBJ2-3, with D unresolved. The length of the CDR3 is 12 residues. Trimming took off 5 bases at V and 4 bases at J, with 7 bases between the two ends. CDR1 is MNHEY, CDR2 SMNVEV, per germline (reference sequence). CDR3: CASSHVADTQYF. CDR3 DNA: TGTGCCAGCAGTCATGTGGCAGATACGCAGTATTTT.

The V gene is TRBV11-2, the J gene TRBJ2-6, with TRBD2 identical over 8 bases. Trimming removed 8 bases from V and 12 bases from J; junction bases left unmatched: 3. The CDR3 totals 11 residues. CDR1 SGHAT and CDR2 FQNNGV come from the germline V gene. CDR3 coding DNA: TGTGCCAGCTTTGCGGGGGGCGTCCTGACTTTC. Amino acids: CASFAGGVLTF. Filled out from reference TRBV11-2 and TRBJ2-6, the complete variable domain reads EAGVAQSPRYKIIEKRQSVAFWCNPISGHATLYWYQQILGQGPKLLIQFQNNGVVDDSQLPKDRFSAERLKGVDSTLKIQPAKLEDSAVYLCASFAGGVLTFGAGSRLTVL.

This clone was seen a single time. This sequence joins TRBV7-8 and TRBJ2-1; a possible D gene is TRBD2 (5 bases). The V gene lost 5 bases and the J gene lost 5 bases, with 10 bases spanning the gap. The CDR3 is 13 residues long. CDR1 is SGHVS, CDR2 FQNEAQ, per germline. In DNA, the CDR3 is TGTGCCAGCAGCCCACCTAGCAACAATGAGCAGTTCTTC. Encoded protein: CASSPPSNNEQFF.

The chain couples TRBV27 to TRBJ1-1; D call uncertain. Germline V gene data show CDR1 as MNHEY and CDR2 as SMNVEV (reference sequence). The CDR3 spans 15 residues. Trimming left V 5 bases short and J 0 bases short, with 13 bases between. The CDR3 nucleotides are TGTGCCAGCAGTGCAATTCCGCTCATGAACACTGAAGCTTTCTTT. This codes for CASSAIPLMNTEAFF.

The rearrangement links TRBV7-9 to TRBJ2-3; 7 bases line up with TRBD2. This CDR3 spans 14 amino acids. The germline V gene has CDR1 SEHNR and CDR2 FQNEAQ (reference sequence). The V and J ends lost 8 bases and 1 base, in that order; junction bases with no gene match: 6. The CDR3 sequence is CASARGVGTDTQYF. In DNA form, the CDR3 reads TGTGCCAGCGCCCGGGGGGTCGGCACAGATACGCAGTATTTT.

The chain combines TRBV30 with TRBJ2-1; TRBD2 aligns across 12 bases. Germline V gives CDR1 GTSNPN, CDR2 SVGIG (reference sequence). The junction had 13 bases not matched to a gene; V was cut back by 0 bases and J by 7 bases. This CDR3 region has 18 residues. The CDR3 loop reads CAWSVRVLAGGLKNEQFF. DNA of the CDR3: TGTGCCTGGAGTGTAAGAGTCCTAGCGGGAGGGTTGAAAAATGAGCAGTTCTTC. Combining the CDR3 with reference TRBV30 and TRBJ2-1 gives the whole variable domain SQTIHQWPATLVQPVGSPLSLECTVEGTSNPNLYWYRQAAGRGLQLLFYSVGIGQISSEVPQNLSASRPQDRQFILSSKKLLLSDSGFYLCAWSVRVLAGGLKNEQFFGPGTRLTVL.

The genes are TRBV11-2 and TRBJ2-7; 10 bases agree with TRBD2. V was pared by 1 base and J by 6 bases, with 6 bases of the junction left unmatched. The CDR3 runs 15 residues. Germline V gene lookup returns CDR1 SGHAT and CDR2 FQNNGV. CDR3 sequence: CASSLVSSGSGEQYF. CDR3 DNA sequence: TGTGCCAGCAGCTTAGTTTCTAGCGGGAGTGGCGAGCAGTACTTC.

J is TRBJ2-1 and V is TRBV7-9, with TRBD2 identical over 7 bases. The CDR3 is 13 residues long. Losses at the gene ends were 2 bases for V and 10 bases for J; bases not matched to a gene: 5. The germline gives CDR1 SEHNR, CDR2 FQNEAQ (reference sequence). CDR3 sequence reads: CASSLPSGEEQFF. For the CDR3, the DNA is TGTGCCAGCAGCTTACCTAGCGGAGAAGAGCAGTTCTTC.

J is TRBJ2-1 and V is TRBV7-2, with TRBD2 identical over 8 bases. Unmatched junction bases numbered 9, after V lost 1 base and J lost 7 bases. The CDR3 runs 16 residues. Looked up from germline, CDR1 is SGHTA and CDR2 is FQGNSA. The CDR3 nucleotides are TGTGCCAGCAGCTTAGTGACGGGAGGGCCGGGGAATGAGCAGTTCTTC. As protein: CASSLVTGGPGNEQFF.

This sequence joins TRBV6-1 and TRBJ1-5; the D is unclear. Germline V CDR1 and CDR2: MNHNS, SASEGT. V was shortened by 6 bases and J by 4 bases, with 10 bases between the two germline ends. This CDR3 comprises 13 residues. CDR3 sequence reads: CASSASGNQPQHF. The CDR3, as DNA: TGTGCCAGCAGCGCCTCGGGGAATCAGCCCCAGCATTTT.

The chain employs TRBV11-2 and TRBJ2-3, with TRBD1 as a possible D gene (6 bases). Germline V gene lookup returns CDR1 SGHAT and CDR2 FQNNGV. The CDR3 length is 15 residues. V lost 5 bases, J lost 2 bases, and 14 bases lay in between. CDR3 amino acids: CASSQRPGATDTQYF. The DNA for the CDR3 is TGTGCCAGCAGCCAGAGACCAGGGGCCACAGATACGCAGTATTTT.

Comment on this clone: Relative to the germline gene, one junction end is altered; a read error may explain this. The genes are TRBV19 and TRBJ2-2; 7 bases are shared with TRBD2. The CDR3 sequence is 14 residues long. The germline V gene encodes CDR1 LNHDA and CDR2 SQIVND (reference sequence). The CDR3 region has the DNA TGTGCCAGTAGTATACTAGCGGTCACCGGTGAGCTGTTTTTT. Translation: CASSILAVTGELFF.

The V call is TRBV27, the J call TRBJ2-2; 7 nucleotides line up with TRBD1. The V gene end was trimmed by 6 bases and the J gene end by 0 bases; junction bases not matched to a gene: 1. This CDR3 contains 14 residues. Germline loops: CDR1 MNHEY, CDR2 SMNVEV (reference sequence). The CDR3 reads CASRTGSNTGELFF. CDR3 in DNA: TGTGCCAGCAGGACAGGGTCGAACACCGGGGAGCTGTTTTTT.

V usage is TRBV2 and J usage is TRBJ2-3; 10 bases are a match to TRBD2. The CDR3 extends over 16 amino acids. The germline V gene has CDR1 SNHLY and CDR2 FYNNEI. V lost 5 bases, J lost 0 bases, and 5 bases stayed unmatched. CDR3 amino acids: CASSLEAGGSTDTQYF. The CDR3 DNA is TGTGCCAGCAGTTTGGAAGCGGGAGGGAGCACAGATACGCAGTATTTT.

The chain couples TRBV6-6 to TRBJ2-5; 11 bases agree with TRBD2. The junction had 4 bases not matched to a gene; V was cut back by 2 bases and J by 2 bases. The CDR3 consists of 16 residues. In germline, CDR1 is MNHNY, CDR2 SVGAGI (reference sequence). CDR3 in amino acids: CASSYVLAGGQETQYF. Written as DNA, the CDR3 is TGTGCCAGCAGTTACGTCTTAGCGGGAGGGCAAGAGACCCAGTACTTC.

This rearrangement joins TRBV7-8 to TRBJ2-7; possibly TRBD2 for D (5 bases). CDR3 length: 15 residues. The V gene's germline CDR1 is SGHVS and CDR2 FQNEAQ. The V and J ends lost 3 bases and 0 bases respectively, with 12 bases between them. CDR3 nucleotide sequence: TGTGCCAGCAGCTTGGACGGGGAGTTCTCCTACGAGCAGTACTTC. Residues: CASSLDGEFSYEQYF.

The chain combines TRBV7-2 with TRBJ1-5, with D unresolved. Per germline, CDR1 SGHTA and CDR2 FQGNSA. V dropped 5 bases and J dropped 3 bases, with 14 bases sitting between them. The CDR3 runs to 15 residues. Here the CDR3 DNA reads TGTGCCAGCAGCCAGACGGACGGAGTCAATCAGCCCCAGCATTTT. Residues: CASSQTDGVNQPQHF. Full variable domain (remainder filled in from reference TRBV7-2 and TRBJ1-5): GAGVSQSPSNKVTEKGKDVELRCDPISGHTALYWYRQSLGQGLEFLIYFQGNSAPDKSGLPSDRFSAERTGGSVSTLTIQRTQQEDSAVYLCASSQTDGVNQPQHFGDGTRLSIL.

The genes are TRBV4-3 and TRBJ2-3, with 7 bases lining up with TRBD1. This CDR3 spans 16 amino acids. The V and J ends lost 0 bases and 2 bases, in that order; junction bases with no gene match: 5. Germline V gives CDR1 LGHNA, CDR2 YSLEER. The CDR3 loop reads CASSQDVGGVTDTQYF. CDR3 in DNA: TGCGCCAGCAGCCAAGATGTAGGGGGCGTCACAGATACGCAGTATTTT.

This chain uses TRBV27 with TRBJ2-1; TRBD2 is a possible D gene (6 bases). Trimming took off 3 bases at V and 2 bases at J, with 8 bases between the two ends. Germline values: CDR1 MNHEY, CDR2 SMNVEV (reference sequence). This CDR3 spans 14 amino acids. Here the CDR3 DNA reads TGTGCCAGCAGTTTCAAGCGGGCCTACAATGAGCAGTTCTTC. Amino acid sequence: CASSFKRAYNEQFF.